The 24 T cell receptor beta chains listed next were all sequenced from one sample in a study of control samples from healthy donors and cancer patients. The method was immunoSEQ multiplex PCR; TCRdb's version includes in-frame clones alone and lacks a portion of them. The table shows approximately 15,000 clones, with 85% to 90% occurring only once. Sequencing was performed on PBMCs. The receptors originated from a woman in her 70s with colorectal cancer.

The chain recombines TRBV7-8 with TRBJ1-2; TRBD1 might be the D (5 bases). V gave up 5 bases and J gave up 4 bases, with 11 bases separating them. This CDR3 has 13 residues. From germline, CDR1 is SGHVS and CDR2 FQNEAQ. DNA for the CDR3: TGTGCCAGCAGCGCCGGGGGGGGCTATGGCTACACCTTC. As protein: CASSAGGGYGYTF.

V usage is TRBV11-1 and J usage is TRBJ2-7; 7 bases line up with TRBD1. Unmatched junction bases numbered 8, after V lost 4 bases and J lost 5 bases. Looked up from germline, CDR1 is SGHAT and CDR2 is FQDESV (reference sequence). This CDR3 region has 14 residues. The CDR3 DNA is TGTGCCAGCAGCTCGACAGGGAGCAGGCACGAGCAGTACTTC. It encodes CASSSTGSRHEQYF.

The chain joins TRBV20-1 to TRBJ1-3; D remains ambiguous. The CDR3 extends over 14 amino acids. The V gene's germline CDR1 is DFQATT and CDR2 SNEGSKA (reference sequence). The germline V and J ends were trimmed by 3 bases and 2 bases, with 11 bases remaining between them. CDR3 amino acids: CSASAHGAGNTIYF. DNA for the CDR3: TGCAGTGCTAGTGCCCATGGGGCTGGAAACACCATATATTTT.

This clone was picked up one time. The chain uses TRBV10-3 and TRBJ1-1; D unclear. The germline V gene has CDR1 ENHRY and CDR2 SYGVKD. The CDR3 consists of 16 residues. Deletions cut 0 bases from V and 0 bases from J, with 11 bases between. The CDR3 DNA reads TGTGCCATCAGTGAGTCGCCTCGGATACTGAACACTGAAGCTTTCTTT. It encodes CAISESPRILNTEAFF.

The gene calls are TRBV6-6 and TRBJ1-5; possible D gene TRBD1, 5 bases. In germline, CDR1 is MNHNY, CDR2 SVGAGI (reference sequence). CDR3 size: 14 residues. Trimming cost V 5 bases and J 0 bases, with 8 bases left between them. DNA of the CDR3: TGTGCCAGCAGTCTCAGGGATAGCAATCAGCCCCAGCATTTT. Its protein product is CASSLRDSNQPQHF.

The chain links TRBV7-2 to TRBJ1-1; unclear D gene. CDR1 and CDR2 (germline): SGHTA, FQGNSA. V lost 0 bases and J 5 bases, leaving 7 bases between the germline ends. The CDR3 is made up of 13 amino acids. The DNA for the CDR3 is TGTGCCAGCAGCTTAGCAACGGGTACTGAAGCTTTCTTT. Encoded protein: CASSLATGTEAFF.

DNA of the CDR3: TGTGCCAGCAGAGCCACAGGGGTAGGAGGGGCCAACGTCCTGACTTTC. Protein product: CASRATGVGGANVLTF. The rearrangement uses TRBV27 and TRBJ2-6; 7 bases are a match to TRBD1. CDR1 is MNHEY and CDR2 is SMNVEV in the germline V gene (reference sequence). V shed 6 bases and J 4 bases; nucleotides not matched to a gene: 9. This CDR3 comprises 16 residues. Together with reference TRBV27 and TRBJ2-6, the CDR3 gives the full variable domain: EAQVTQNPRYLITVTGKKLTVTCSQNMNHEYMSWYRQDPGLGLRQIYYSMNVEVTDKGDVPEGYKVSRKEKRNFPLILESPSPNQTSLYFCASRATGVGGANVLTFGAGSRLTVL.

The chain recombines TRBV2 with TRBJ2-2; D gene uncertain. There are 16 residues in the CDR3. Germline values: CDR1 SNHLY, CDR2 FYNNEI. V lost 4 bases and J 2 bases, leaving 14 bases between the germline ends. CDR3 nucleotide sequence: TGTGCCAGCAGTGGTCTGGACCCTCCTAACACCGGGGAGCTGTTTTTT. Residues: CASSGLDPPNTGELFF. The complete variable domain, with remaining parts taken from reference TRBV2 and TRBJ2-2, reads EPEVTQTPSHQVTQMGQEVILRCVPISNHLYFYWYRQILGQKVEFLVSFYNNEISEKSEIFDDQFSVERPDGSNFTLKIRSTKLEDSAMYFCASSGLDPPNTGELFFGEGSRLTVL.

This chain connects TRBV4-2 to TRBJ1-4; D is unclear. Trimming removed 4 bases at V and 1 base at J, with 10 bases between. Germline V CDR1 and CDR2: LGHNA, YNFKEQ. The CDR3 sequence is 15 residues long. The CDR3, as DNA: TGTGCCAGCAGCCCTTTAGGGTTAACTAATGAAAAACTGTTTTTT. Protein: CASSPLGLTNEKLFF.

The chain recombines TRBV10-3 with TRBJ1-1; 7 bases fit TRBD1. The germline V gene encodes CDR1 ENHRY and CDR2 SYGVKD. Trimming removed 2 bases from V and 1 base from J; junction bases left unmatched: 4. The CDR3 has 15 residues. CDR3: CAISEKGAPNTEAFF. CDR3 DNA: TGTGCCATCAGTGAGAAGGGGGCCCCGAACACTGAAGCTTTCTTT.

The rearrangement links TRBV5-6 to TRBJ1-4; possibly TRBD1 for D (6 bases). From germline, CDR1 is SGHDT and CDR2 YYEEEE. The V end was cut by 1 base, the J end by 8 bases, with 9 bases between. The CDR3 spans 13 residues. CDR3 sequence (DNA): TGTGCCAGCAGCTTGCCGACAGGAGAAAAACTGTTTTTT. It codes for CASSLPTGEKLFF.

This chain joins TRBV29-1 and TRBJ1-1; D call uncertain. Trimming shortened V by 2 bases and J by 3 bases, and 10 bases separated the two germline ends. Germline CDR1 reads SQVTM; CDR2 reads ANQGSEA. The CDR3 loop spans 13 amino acids. The CDR3 here is CSVESWADTEAFF. The CDR3 nucleotides are TGCAGCGTTGAATCTTGGGCGGACACTGAAGCTTTCTTT.

The chain is built from TRBV2 and TRBJ2-6; 12 bases are a match to TRBD1. Unmatched junction bases numbered 4, after V lost 5 bases and J lost 2 bases. Looked up from germline, CDR1 is SNHLY and CDR2 is FYNNEI. This CDR3 contains 17 residues. For the CDR3, the DNA is TGTGCCAGCAGTAGGGACAGGGGGCTTACTGGGGCCAACGTCCTGACTTTC. This encodes CASSRDRGLTGANVLTF.

The rearrangement links TRBV27 to TRBJ1-5, with D possibly matching TRBD1 (5 bases). The CDR3 spans 13 residues. The ends were cut back, 6 bases at V and 3 bases at J, with 9 bases in the middle. Germline V gene sequence: CDR1 MNHEY, CDR2 SMNVEV (reference sequence). The DNA of the CDR3 is TGTGCCAGCAGCCGGGACTACAATCAGCCCCAGCATTTT. Its protein product is CASSRDYNQPQHF.

The chain has TRBV9 and TRBJ2-3, with D possibly called TRBD1 or TRBD2 (5 bases each). The V end was cut by 4 bases, the J end by 5 bases, with 14 bases between. This CDR3 region has 14 residues. Germline values: CDR1 SGDLS, CDR2 YYNGEE. CDR3: CASSPETRGDTQYF. CDR3 sequence (DNA): TGTGCCAGCAGCCCCGAGACGAGGGGAGATACGCAGTATTTT.

This chain joins TRBV10-3 and TRBJ1-2; D remains unclear. Trimming took 3 bases from V and 0 from J, leaving 11 bases between them. CDR1 and CDR2 (germline): ENHRY, SYGVKD. The length of the CDR3 is 15 residues. CDR3 sequence (DNA): TGTGCCATCAGTGATGTAGTTGACACTAACTATGGCTACACCTTC. Encoded protein: CAISDVVDTNYGYTF.

The rearrangement uses TRBV6-5 and TRBJ1-1, with 8 positions matching TRBD1. Germline V gives CDR1 MNHEY, CDR2 SVGAGI. J lost 4 bases, V lost 4 bases, and 8 bases had no gene match. The CDR3 is 15 amino acids. CDR3 protein: CASSSRQGYGTEAFF. Written as DNA, the CDR3 is TGTGCCAGCAGTTCCCGACAGGGGTATGGCACTGAAGCTTTCTTT.

This chain links TRBV7-6 with TRBJ1-3; 7 bases are shared with TRBD1. Germline V gene data show CDR1 as SGHVS and CDR2 as FNYEAQ. Trimming cost V 0 bases and J 4 bases; bases outside gene matches: 3. This CDR3 has 15 residues. CDR3 amino acids: CASSLATGQGNTIYF. The CDR3 DNA reads TGTGCCAGCAGCTTAGCTACGGGACAGGGAAACACCATATATTTT.

The rearrangement joins TRBV11-3 to TRBJ2-7, with 9 bases matching TRBD1. V dropped 1 base and J dropped 3; count of bases not matched to a gene: 4. This CDR3 is built from 15 residues. The germline V gene has CDR1 SGHNT and CDR2 YENEEA. CDR3 amino acids: CASSLAGTGSYEQYF. The CDR3 region has the DNA TGTGCCAGCAGCTTAGCCGGGACAGGGAGCTACGAGCAGTACTTC.

This rearrangement joins TRBV5-8 to TRBJ1-2; 8 bases are a match to TRBD1. Germline assignment: CDR1 SGHTS and CDR2 YDEGEE. CDR3 length: 15 residues. The V segment lost 1 base and the J segment 7 bases; nucleotides outside the gene matches: 9. The CDR3 here is CASSLFGRGPSGYTF. The CDR3 DNA sequence: TGTGCCAGCAGCTTGTTCGGCAGGGGGCCAAGTGGCTACACCTTC.

The chain combines TRBV5-1 with TRBJ1-6, with a tentative D call TRBD1 (6 bases). Between the trimmed V and J ends, which lost 0 bases and 0 bases, there was a span of 16 bases. Germline V CDR1 and CDR2: SGHRS, YFSETQ. The CDR3 has 19 residues. The CDR3: CASSLAVDSWSSYNSPLHF. The CDR3 nucleotides are TGCGCCAGCAGCTTGGCCGTGGACAGTTGGAGCTCCTATAATTCACCCCTCCACTTT.

V gene TRBV7-2 combines with J gene TRBJ2-7; D gene uncertain. V lost 4 bases and J lost 3, with 13 bases in between. Germline CDR1 is SGHTA and CDR2 is FQGNSA. This CDR3 comprises 14 residues. As DNA, the CDR3 is TGTGCCAGCAGCTCCCGGCGTGGAAACTACGAGCAGTACTTC. It codes for CASSSRRGNYEQYF.

J is TRBJ1-1 and V is TRBV12-3 or TRBV12-4; D is unresolved. The CDR3 extends over 13 amino acids. Trimming pared 2 bases from V and 6 bases from J, leaving 10 bases between. The CDR3 DNA reads TGTGCCAGCAGTTTAACGGCCCGGTCTGAAGCTTTCTTT. This codes for CASSLTARSEAFF.

The genes are TRBV5-6 and TRBJ2-4; possibly TRBD1 or TRBD2 for D (5 bases each). Germline CDR1 SGHDT, CDR2 YYEEEE. V was clipped by 4 bases and J by 8 bases, with 13 bases between them. The CDR3 consists of 13 residues. In DNA, the CDR3 is TGTGCCAGCAGCGGGGGTTGGCAAGACATTCAGTACTTC. This encodes CASSGGWQDIQYF.